This T cell receptor beta chain was identified during a study of T cell responses to AZD1222 COVID-19 vaccine. Across the whole study: Second-dose timings of about 4 or about 12 weeks were pooled.

Overall study findings and caveats: Breadth and depth of Spike-specific TCRs rose after two AZD1222 doses. Repertoire sampling occurred only after the peak T cell response. Only a handful of individuals given AZD1222 were seropositive at baseline.

Details on this clone: The antigen remains undetermined.

Produced via immunoSEQ multiplex PCR; TCRdb's table is partial and in-frame only. Of 100,000 or so clones listed, 87% are singletons. The V end lost 2 bases, the J end lost 8 bases, and 13 bases lay between the germline ends. Germline V gene sequence: CDR1 LNHDA, CDR2 SQIVND (reference sequence). The CDR3 is made up of 14 amino acids. Specimen: peripheral blood, collected on day 0 of AZD1222 vaccination. The receptor comes from an adult in good health. V and J are TRBV19 and TRBJ2-1; a possible D gene is TRBD2 (6 bases). CDR3 nucleotides: TGTGCCAGTAGTATACAGACCGGGGGTCATGAGCAGTTCTTC. Its translation: CASSIQTGGHEQFF.